This T cell receptor (beta chain) derives from a study of blood T cell repertoires in COVID-19. The wider study: Sites in the United States, Italy and Spain provided acute and convalescent COVID-19 samples. PBMCs, B-cell-depleted T cells, or T cells were the source of the cDNA or gDNA that made up the material.

CDR1 and CDR2 from the germline V gene are LGHDT and YNNKEL (reference sequence). The CDR3 totals 13 residues. J gave up 6 bases and V 3 bases, and 2 bases lay outside the gene matches. Original methodology: Scientists estimated how many nucleated cells there were by amplifying reference gene primers. Sequencing was performed with immunoSEQ multiplex PCR; in TCRdb, only in-frame clones are kept and a portion is missing. D and trimming were read from the DNA, whereas the V and J calls and clone size are those reported in that table. The sample includes roughly 50,000 clones, approximately 80% of them seen just once.

Sequencing was performed on peripheral blood. The receptor was isolated from a woman aged 55-69 years with acute or convalescent COVID-19. The chain recombines TRBV3-1 (or the pseudogene TRBV3-2) with TRBJ2-1, with 7 bases lining up with TRBD2. The CDR3: CASSQGEGNEQFF. In DNA, the CDR3 is TGTGCCAGCAGCCAGGGGGAGGGCAATGAGCAGTTCTTC.